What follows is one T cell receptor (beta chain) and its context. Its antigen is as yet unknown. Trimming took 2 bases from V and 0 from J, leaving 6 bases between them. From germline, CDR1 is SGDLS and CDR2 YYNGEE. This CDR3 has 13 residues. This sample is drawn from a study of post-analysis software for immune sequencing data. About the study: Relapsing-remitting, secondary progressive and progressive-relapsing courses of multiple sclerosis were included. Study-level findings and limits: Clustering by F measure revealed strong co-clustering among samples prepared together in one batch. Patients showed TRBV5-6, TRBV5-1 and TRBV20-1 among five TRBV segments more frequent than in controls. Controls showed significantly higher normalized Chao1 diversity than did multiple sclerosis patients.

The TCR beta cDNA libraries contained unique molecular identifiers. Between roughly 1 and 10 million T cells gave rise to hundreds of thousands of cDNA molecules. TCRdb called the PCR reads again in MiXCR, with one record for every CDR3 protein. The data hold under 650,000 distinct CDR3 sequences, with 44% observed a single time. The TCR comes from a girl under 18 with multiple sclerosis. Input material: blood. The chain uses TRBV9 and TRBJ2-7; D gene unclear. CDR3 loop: CASSVSSSYEQYF. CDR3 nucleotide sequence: TGTGCCAGCAGCGTGAGCAGCTCCTACGAGCAGTACTTC. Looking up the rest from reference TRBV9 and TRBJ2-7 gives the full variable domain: DSGVTQTPKHLITATGQRVTLRCSPRSGDLSVYWYQQSLDQGLQFLIQYYNGEERAKGNILERFSAQQFPDLHSELNLSSLELGDSALYFCASSVSSSYEQYFGPGTRLTVT.